A single sample is the source of the 18 T cell receptor beta chains below, sequenced in a study of shared clonotypes between healthy human individuals. Assay used: immunoSEQ multiplex PCR; TCRdb lists only in-frame clones, some missing. Of approximately 1.4 million clones in the sample, 98% were seen once. Material: naive CD4+ T cells sorted from blood. Subset defined: CD45RA+ positively selected. The receptors were gathered from a man under 40 in good health.

The chain has TRBV5-1 and TRBJ2-5; no definite D call. From germline, CDR1 is SGHRS and CDR2 YFSETQ. The CDR3 contains 12 residues. V dropped 6 bases and J dropped 5 bases, with 11 bases sitting between them. The CDR3 sequence: CASNPVEETQYF. CDR3 DNA sequence: TGCGCCAGCAACCCAGTGGAGGAGACCCAGTACTTC.

CDR3 nucleotides: TGCAGCGTGGCCGGGACAGGGAGGGGTAGTGAAGAAAAACTGTTTTTT. Its translation: CSVAGTGRGSEEKLFF. V and J are TRBV29-1 and TRBJ1-4; TRBD1 agrees at 9 bases. The CDR3 has 16 residues. Trimming cost V 6 bases and J 8 bases; bases outside gene matches: 16. From germline, CDR1 is SQVTM and CDR2 ANQGSEA.

CDR3: CASTLTSGFRDTQYF. In nucleotides, the CDR3 is TGCGCCAGCACCCTGACTAGCGGGTTCAGGGATACGCAGTATTTT. The rearrangement uses TRBV5-1 and TRBJ2-3; 10 bases map to TRBD2. This CDR3 is 15 amino acids long. CDR1 and CDR2 from the germline V gene are SGHRS and YFSETQ. J gave up 6 bases and V 6 bases, and 10 bases lay outside the gene matches.

The CDR3 DNA sequence: TGTGCCAGCTCACCACTACCTTCTGCGGGAGTCGGTCCAGATACGCAGTATTTT. Encoded protein: CASSPLPSAGVGPDTQYF. The V gene is TRBV18, the J gene TRBJ2-3, with TRBD2 matching 7 bases. V trimming: 1 base; J trimming: 4 bases; junction bases outside the gene matches: 14. This CDR3 has 18 amino acids. The germline CDR1 and CDR2 sequences are KGHSH and LQKENI.

The chain uses TRBV6-1 and TRBJ2-3; D ambiguous. Trimming shortened V by 2 bases and J by 2 bases, and 11 bases separated the two germline ends. CDR1 is MNHNS and CDR2 is SASEGT in the germline V gene. The CDR3 loop spans 15 amino acids. The CDR3 spells CASSEMNSNTDTQYF. CDR3 coding DNA: TGTGCCAGCAGTGAAATGAACAGTAACACAGATACGCAGTATTTT.

The rearrangement joins TRBV27 to TRBJ1-1; D unclear. Germline V gene data show CDR1 as MNHEY and CDR2 as SMNVEV (reference sequence). Trimming stripped 7 bases from V and 0 bases from J, with 18 bases between. The length of the CDR3 is 16 residues. The CDR3 DNA is TGTGCCAGCACCAGGATAGGACGCGCGATGAACACTGAAGCTTTCTTT. Translation: CASTRIGRAMNTEAFF.

Only one count was recorded for this clone. This chain joins TRBV18 and TRBJ1-4, with D possibly being TRBD1 (6 bases). The CDR3 loop spans 14 amino acids. Germline assignment: CDR1 KGHSH and CDR2 LQKENI. The ends were cut back, 5 bases at V and 7 bases at J, with 14 bases in the middle. This CDR3 reads CASSRQVEGEKLFF. Here the CDR3 DNA reads TGTGCCAGCTCAAGACAGGTCGAGGGTGAAAAACTGTTTTTT.

In its sample, this clone was seen once. This chain's CDR3 is CASSSYGTGAYGYTF. DNA for the CDR3: TGTGCCAGCTCGTCATACGGGACAGGGGCCTATGGCTACACCTTC. The chain is built from TRBV18 and TRBJ1-2; TRBD1 aligns across 10 bases. V was pared by 6 bases and J by 4 bases, with 8 bases of the junction left unmatched. Germline-derived CDR1 and CDR2 are KGHSH and LQKENI. CDR3 length: 15 amino acids.

The V and J genes are TRBV27 and TRBJ2-5; 8 nucleotides match TRBD2. V lost 8 bases and J lost 3; bases outside the gene matches: 8. Germline-derived CDR1 and CDR2 are MNHEY and SMNVEV (reference sequence). The CDR3 is 14 residues long. CDR3 sequence reads: CASARGGQEETQYF. The DNA of the CDR3 is TGTGCCAGCGCACGGGGGGGGCAAGAAGAGACCCAGTACTTC.

V is TRBV30 and J is TRBJ1-2; 7 bases match TRBD1. Germline CDR1 GTSNPN, CDR2 SVGIG (reference sequence). Trimming took 1 base from V and 7 from J; bases not matched to a gene: 6. The CDR3 length is 13 residues. Written as DNA, the CDR3 is TGTGCCTGGAGTGGGACAGGCTTTATTGGCTACACCTTC. Its translation: CAWSGTGFIGYTF.

The chain uses TRBV19 and TRBJ1-5, with TRBD1 identical over 8 bases. CDR1 is LNHDA, CDR2 SQIVND, per germline (reference sequence). This CDR3 spans 16 amino acids. V lost 7 bases, J lost 0 bases, and 8 bases stayed unmatched. The CDR3 DNA sequence: TGTGCCAGTACTGACAGGGGCGGATATAGCAATCAGCCCCAGCATTTT. Protein sequence: CASTDRGGYSNQPQHF.

The chain is built from TRBV5-1 and TRBJ1-4; a possible D gene is TRBD1 (5 bases). V dropped 7 bases and J dropped 0 bases, with 19 bases sitting between them. CDR3 length equals 17 residues. Germline loops: CDR1 SGHRS, CDR2 YFSETQ. CDR3 amino acids: CASRRLGGDATNEKLFF. The DNA for the CDR3 is TGCGCCAGCCGGAGATTGGGAGGGGATGCAACTAATGAAAAACTGTTTTTT.

This rearrangement joins TRBV29-1 to TRBJ2-1; D possibly corresponds to TRBD2 (6 bases). The germline V gene has CDR1 SQVTM and CDR2 ANQGSEA. This CDR3 contains 16 residues. The V end was cut by 4 bases, the J end by 1 base, with 17 bases between. The CDR3 DNA sequence: TGCAGCGTTGCCGAGCGGCGGGACTGGTCCTACAATGAGCAGTTCTTC. The encoded protein is CSVAERRDWSYNEQFF.

The chain employs TRBV7-2 and TRBJ1-1, with 7 bases identical to TRBD1. The junction had 7 bases not matched to a gene; V was cut back by 5 bases and J by 1 base. From germline, CDR1 is SGHTA and CDR2 FQGNSA. The CDR3 is made up of 15 amino acids. This CDR3 is CASSPEGAGNTEAFF. The DNA of the CDR3 is TGTGCCAGCAGCCCAGAGGGGGCCGGGAACACTGAAGCTTTCTTT.

The chain combines TRBV11-2 with TRBJ2-7; the D gene is possibly TRBD1 (6 bases). The germline V and J ends were trimmed by 5 bases and 0 bases, with 11 bases remaining between them. This CDR3 is 14 amino acids long. Germline V gives CDR1 SGHAT, CDR2 FQNNGV. CDR3 in amino acids: CASSQGSSSYEQYF. Written as DNA, the CDR3 is TGTGCCAGCAGCCAGGGGTCCAGCTCCTACGAGCAGTACTTC.

As for this clone: The same CDR3 is also encoded by other DNA sequences in this sample. The V call is TRBV9, the J call TRBJ2-3; D gene ambiguous. The CDR3 contains 14 residues. The germline V gene has CDR1 SGDLS and CDR2 YYNGEE. Trimming took 0 bases from V and 0 from J, leaving 5 bases between them. This CDR3 reads CASSVDPSTDTQYF. CDR3 sequence (DNA): TGTGCCAGCAGCGTAGATCCTAGCACAGATACGCAGTATTTT.

The rearrangement joins TRBV29-1 to TRBJ2-1, with D maybe TRBD1 (5 bases). V shed 4 bases and J shed 0 bases, with 16 bases lying between them. The CDR3 sequence is 16 residues long. Germline CDR1 and CDR2: SQVTM and ANQGSEA. The CDR3 here is CSVGGDSASSYNEQFF. The CDR3 bases are TGCAGCGTTGGGGGTGACAGCGCGAGCTCCTACAATGAGCAGTTCTTC.

The chain joins TRBV4-3 to TRBJ1-5; 7 nucleotides agree with TRBD1. Germline CDR1 is LGHNA and CDR2 is YSLEER. This CDR3 is 15 amino acids long. J gave up 6 bases and V 1 base, and 6 bases lay outside the gene matches. The CDR3 coding sequence is TGCGCCAGCAGCCAAGTCTTAGGGGGCGGTCAGCCCCAGCATTTT. Protein product: CASSQVLGGGQPQHF.